This T cell receptor (beta chain) originates from a study of T cells in Graves' hyperthyroidism and ophthalmopathy. On the study more broadly: Peripheral blood collection took place at initial diagnosis, before any treatment.

In its sample, this clonotype was seen many times. In patients aged 18 to 65, hyperthyroidism was newly diagnosed, with duration under 2 months. It was at first hyperthyroidism diagnosis, before any ophthalmopathy symptoms, that the blood sample was taken. Template material for amplifying TCR beta CDR3 regions consisted of RNA transcripts. HTBI primers were employed in a first-round RT-PCR of the TCR CDR3. TCRdb re-called the multiplex PCR reads through MiXCR, storing one row per CDR3 protein. The sample holds fewer than 450,000 distinct CDR3 sequences, roughly a sixth seen once. The trim removed 3 bases at V and 4 bases at J, leaving 4 bases unmatched. Germline CDR1 is GTSNPN and CDR2 is SVGIG (reference sequence). This CDR3 is 13 amino acids long.

The TCR was taken from a woman in her twenties or thirties with Graves' hyperthyroidism that later progressed to Graves' ophthalmopathy. Sequencing used blood. This sequence joins TRBV30 and TRBJ1-1, with TRBD1 matching 8 bases. CDR3 loop: CAWSPQGGTEAFF. CDR3 DNA: TGTGCCTGGAGCCCACAGGGGGGCACTGAAGCTTTCTTT.